What follows are 3 T cell receptor beta chains derived from one specimen sequenced in a study of T cells in Graves' hyperthyroidism and ophthalmopathy. The source material, RNA transcripts, was used to amplify TCR beta CDR3 regions. Carried out on the TCR CDR3, a first-round RT-PCR used the HTBI primer set. TCRdb reprocessed the multiplex PCR reads with MiXCR, giving one entry per CDR3 protein. The sample gives over 300,000 distinct CDR3 sequences, roughly 13% of which show up once; around 32% is in the top ten. Sequenced input: blood. These receptors all stem from a woman between 40 and 50 years old with Graves' ophthalmopathy.

This clonotype was seen more than once but under ten times. The genes are TRBV4-1 and TRBJ2-3, with TRBD2 matching over 9 bases. This CDR3 spans 15 amino acids. With 1 base clipped from V and 1 base from J, the junction kept 0 bases outside the gene matches. Per the germline V gene, CDR1 is MGHRA and CDR2 is YSYEKL. The CDR3 is CASSQVAGGTDTQYF. DNA of the CDR3: TGCGCCAGCAGCCAAGTAGCGGGGGGCACAGATACGCAGTATTTT.

In its sample, this clonotype was seen many times. The genes are TRBV6-2 or TRBV6-3 and TRBJ1-5, with TRBD1 matching 7 bases. V lost 5 bases to trimming and J lost 6 bases; unmatched junction nucleotides: 4. Germline V CDR1 and CDR2: MNHEY, SVGEGT. The CDR3 has 13 residues. DNA for the CDR3: TGTGCCAGCAGTACCACAGGGGCTCAGCCCCAGCATTTT. It specifies CASSTTGAQPQHF.

The sample holds a few counts of this clonotype. The V and J genes are TRBV20-1 and TRBJ2-3; 9 bases fit TRBD2. Germline CDR1 is DFQATT and CDR2 is SNEGSKA (reference sequence). The junction had 19 bases not matched to a gene; V was cut back by 2 bases and J by 7 bases. This CDR3 comprises 18 residues. CDR3 sequence: CSARQKREAPRRENTQYF. The DNA of the CDR3 is TGCAGTGCTAGACAAAAGCGGGAGGCCCCGAGGAGGGAGAATACGCAGTATTTT.